These 21 T cell receptor beta chains came from one sample sequenced in a study of OX40 agonist ivuxolimab in advanced cancers. Some clones are missing from TCRdb's copy, which holds only in-frame ones; the method was immunoSEQ multiplex PCR. The sample has roughly 100,000 clones, roughly 89% seen once. The material sequenced was CD4+ or CD8+ T cells sorted from blood, taken in a trial of the OX40 agonist ivuxolimab. The receptors shown here come from an adult with an advanced solid tumor such as melanoma, head and neck, liver or kidney cancer.

The CDR3 loop reads CAISSGRTNTGELFF. CDR3 coding DNA: TGTGCCATCAGTTCCGGGAGGACGAACACCGGGGAGCTGTTTTTT. This chain connects TRBV10-3 to TRBJ2-2; 7 bases are shared with TRBD2. V was pared by 5 bases and J by 0 bases, with 3 bases of the junction left unmatched. Germline V CDR1 and CDR2: ENHRY, SYGVKD. CDR3 size: 15 residues.

The rearrangement uses TRBV30 and TRBJ2-4; 8 bases map to TRBD1. This CDR3 is 15 amino acids long. Germline trimming cut 2 bases from V and 5 bases from J; bases unmatched to any gene: 8. Germline lookup yields CDR1 GTSNPN and CDR2 SVGIG (reference sequence). CDR3 sequence (DNA): TGTGCCTGGAGTCAAAAGGGGACAGGACAAAACATTCAGTACTTC. Translated, it gives CAWSQKGTGQNIQYF.

The chain recombines TRBV7-9 with TRBJ1-2, with unresolved D. Trimming left V 1 base short and J 4 bases short, with 4 bases between. Germline CDR1 and CDR2: SEHNR and FQNEAQ (reference sequence). CDR3 size: 12 residues. DNA for the CDR3: TGTGCCAGCAGCTTAGACAGCTATGGCTACACCTTC. This codes for CASSLDSYGYTF. The whole variable domain, filled in from reference TRBV7-9 and TRBJ1-2, reads DTGVSQNPRHKITKRGQNVTFRCDPISEHNRLYWYRQTLGQGPEFLTYFQNEAQLEKSRLLSDRFSAERPKGSFSTLEIQRTEQGDSAMYLCASSLDSYGYTFGSGTRLTVV.

The CDR3 DNA reads TGCAGCGTCGGGACAGGGGGCGGCGGCTACACCTTC. Translating it yields CSVGTGGGGYTF. This rearrangement joins TRBV29-1 to TRBJ1-2; 12 bases are shared with TRBD1. CDR1 and CDR2 (germline): SQVTM, ANQGSEA. CDR3 length equals 12 residues. Germline trimming cut 6 bases from V and 8 bases from J; bases unmatched to any gene: 4. The full variable domain, its missing parts supplied by reference TRBV29-1 and TRBJ1-2, is SAVISQKPSRDICQRGTSLTIQCQVDSQVTMMFWYRQQPGQSLTLIATANQGSEATYESGFVIDKFPISRPNLTFSTLTVSNMSPEDSSIYLCSVGTGGGGYTFGSGTRLTVV.

The gene calls are TRBV7-2 and TRBJ2-1, with 11 bases identical to TRBD2. Germline trimming cut 5 bases from V and 8 bases from J; bases unmatched to any gene: 8. CDR3 length: 15 amino acids. Germline V gene lookup returns CDR1 SGHTA and CDR2 FQGNSA. For the CDR3, the DNA is TGTGCCAGCAGCCGAACCGGGACTAGCGGCGATGAGCAGTTCTTC. Protein sequence: CASSRTGTSGDEQFF.

V usage is TRBV2 and J usage is TRBJ2-1; D is unresolved. Germline V gene sequence: CDR1 SNHLY, CDR2 FYNNEI. This CDR3 is built from 15 residues. The ends were cut back, 6 bases at V and 1 base at J, with 13 bases in the middle. CDR3 protein: CASSNRRRSYNEQFF. For the CDR3, the DNA is TGTGCCAGCAGCAATCGGCGTCGGTCCTACAATGAGCAGTTCTTC.

This chain connects TRBV7-2 to TRBJ2-3; 11 bases match TRBD2. Germline V gives CDR1 SGHTA, CDR2 FQGNSA. This CDR3 contains 17 residues. With 4 bases clipped from V and 6 bases from J, the junction kept 12 bases outside the gene matches. CDR3 region: CASSSQVAGGLADTQYF. CDR3 sequence (DNA): TGTGCCAGCAGCTCTCAGGTAGCGGGGGGGCTGGCGGATACGCAGTATTTT.

This sequence joins TRBV5-1 and TRBJ1-6, with 9 bases matching TRBD1. V was pared by 4 bases and J by 8 bases, with 10 bases of the junction left unmatched. Germline loops: CDR1 SGHRS, CDR2 YFSETQ. The CDR3 has 16 residues. Here the CDR3 reads CASSPGTGRADSPLHF. CDR3 DNA: TGCGCCAGCAGCCCCGGGACAGGGAGGGCGGATTCACCCCTCCACTTT.

V gene TRBV9 combines with J gene TRBJ2-7, with a possible D match to TRBD2 (7 bases). Germline CDR1 SGDLS, CDR2 YYNGEE. Trimming removed 1 base at V and 2 bases at J, with 16 bases between. The CDR3 spans 16 residues. The CDR3 coding sequence is TGTGCCAGCAGCGTAACGGGGGGCGGCGCAACCTACGAGCAGTACTTC. Residues: CASSVTGGGATYEQYF.

This sequence joins TRBV27 and TRBJ2-7; perhaps TRBD1 as D (5 bases). The CDR3 has 14 residues. V gave up 4 bases and J gave up 2 bases, with 12 bases separating them. Germline loops: CDR1 MNHEY, CDR2 SMNVEV (reference sequence). The DNA of the CDR3 is TGTGCCAGCAGTTCTTCAGGGCCCCCCTACGAGCAGTACTTC. It yields the protein CASSSSGPPYEQYF.

J is TRBJ1-2 and V is TRBV7-3; D gene uncertain. The germline V and J ends were trimmed by 5 bases and 2 bases, with 9 bases remaining between them. Germline assignment: CDR1 SGHTA and CDR2 FQGTGA. The length of the CDR3 is 13 residues. CDR3 in amino acids: CASSLGRNYGYTF. CDR3 nucleotide sequence: TGTGCCAGCAGCCTCGGGCGGAACTATGGCTACACCTTC.

V usage is TRBV7-6 and J usage is TRBJ2-5, with D perhaps matching TRBD1 (5 bases). This CDR3 spans 16 amino acids. V dropped 1 base and J dropped 4 bases, with 16 bases sitting between them. Per germline, CDR1 SGHVS and CDR2 FNYEAQ. CDR3 DNA: TGTGCCAGCAGCTTAGTATGGGCCACCCAGGGAGAGACCCAGTACTTC. Translation gives CASSLVWATQGETQYF.

J is TRBJ2-3 and V is TRBV15; TRBD2 agrees at 9 bases. Germline CDR1 is LNHNV and CDR2 is YYDKDF (reference sequence). Trimming took 4 bases from V and 0 from J; bases not matched to a gene: 8. CDR3 size: 17 residues. Written as DNA, the CDR3 is TGTGCCACCAGCATCCCCGGGACTAGCAGAAGCACAGATACGCAGTATTTT. This translates into CATSIPGTSRSTDTQYF. Full variable domain (missing parts from reference TRBV15 and TRBJ2-3): DAMVIQNPRYQVTQFGKPVTLSCSQTLNHNVMYWYQQKSSQAPKLLFHYYDKDFNNEADTPDNFQSRRPNTSFCFLDIRSPGLGDTAMYLCATSIPGTSRSTDTQYFGPGTRLTVL.

This clone is a singleton in its sample. The chain is built from TRBV5-1 and TRBJ1-4; D possibly corresponds to TRBD1 (6 bases). CDR1 SGHRS and CDR2 YFSETQ come from the germline V gene. The CDR3 is made up of 16 amino acids. Trimming took 0 bases from V and 7 from J, leaving 16 bases between them. The CDR3 loop reads CASSLERQAIGEKLFF. DNA for the CDR3: TGCGCCAGCAGCTTGGAAAGACAGGCGATTGGTGAAAAACTGTTTTTT.

The J gene is TRBJ1-1, the V gene TRBV6-5; the D is unclear. Trimming took off 4 bases at V and 2 bases at J, with 11 bases between the two ends. Germline V lookup: CDR1 MNHEY, CDR2 SVGAGI. This CDR3 spans 14 amino acids. Written as DNA, the CDR3 is TGTGCCAGCAGTTCCATAGACGGTAACACTGAAGCTTTCTTT. Translated: CASSSIDGNTEAFF.

V is TRBV5-4 and J is TRBJ2-2; 12 bases align to TRBD2. Germline CDR1 reads SGHNT; CDR2 reads YYREEE (reference sequence). J gave up 3 bases and V 4 bases, and 13 bases lay outside the gene matches. The CDR3 has 19 amino acids. Written as DNA, the CDR3 is TGTGCCAGCAGCCCCCGATGGACTAGCGGGAAAGGCGACACCGGGGAGCTGTTTTTT. Its translation is CASSPRWTSGKGDTGELFF.

CDR3 region: CASRSADRGNQPQHF. In DNA, the CDR3 is TGTGCCAGCAGATCCGCGGACAGGGGGAATCAGCCCCAGCATTTT. V is TRBV6-5 and J is TRBJ1-5; 10 bases line up with TRBD1. The germline V gene has CDR1 MNHEY and CDR2 SVGAGI. This CDR3 region has 15 residues. Trimming at V came to 6 bases and at J to 4 bases, leaving 6 bases not matched to a gene.

This clone appeared a single time. This sequence joins TRBV5-5 and TRBJ1-5, with D possibly TRBD1 on 6 matching bases. V shed 4 bases and J shed 2 bases, with 13 bases lying between them. Looked up from germline, CDR1 is SGHKS and CDR2 is YYEKEE (reference sequence). The CDR3 covers 15 residues. CDR3 nucleotide sequence: TGTGCCAGCAGCCTCAGGGGAGGAGGCAATCAGCCCCAGCATTTT. This translates into CASSLRGGGNQPQHF.

The V gene is TRBV2, the J gene TRBJ2-2; 8 bases agree with TRBD1. The CDR3 is 17 residues long. CDR1 is SNHLY and CDR2 is FYNNEI in the germline V gene. With 7 bases clipped from V and 4 bases from J, the junction kept 14 bases outside the gene matches. The chain's CDR3 is CASMGPPQGVSTGELFF. As DNA, the CDR3 is TGTGCCAGCATGGGCCCCCCACAGGGGGTGAGCACCGGGGAGCTGTTTTTT.

J is TRBJ1-4 and V is TRBV2; no definite D call. The length of the CDR3 is 15 residues. Trimming left V 3 bases short and J 0 bases short, with 8 bases between. Germline loops: CDR1 SNHLY, CDR2 FYNNEI. Here the CDR3 DNA reads TGTGCCAGCAGTGAGTTTTCGCCAACTAATGAAAAACTGTTTTTT. Its translation: CASSEFSPTNEKLFF.

The genes are TRBV9 and TRBJ2-1, with D tentatively TRBD2 (7 bases). The CDR3 is made up of 15 amino acids. The germline gives CDR1 SGDLS, CDR2 YYNGEE. With 6 bases removed from V and 5 bases from J, the gap between germline ends came to 18 bases. The DNA of the CDR3 is TGTGCCAGCACCCGGAGGGGGGGACCCGACAATGAGCAGTTCTTC. Translated: CASTRRGGPDNEQFF. The full variable domain, rest sourced from reference TRBV9 and TRBJ2-1, is DSGVTQTPKHLITATGQRVTLRCSPRSGDLSVYWYQQSLDQGLQFLIQYYNGEERAKGNILERFSAQQFPDLHSELNLSSLELGDSALYFCASTRRGGPDNEQFFGPGTRLTVL.